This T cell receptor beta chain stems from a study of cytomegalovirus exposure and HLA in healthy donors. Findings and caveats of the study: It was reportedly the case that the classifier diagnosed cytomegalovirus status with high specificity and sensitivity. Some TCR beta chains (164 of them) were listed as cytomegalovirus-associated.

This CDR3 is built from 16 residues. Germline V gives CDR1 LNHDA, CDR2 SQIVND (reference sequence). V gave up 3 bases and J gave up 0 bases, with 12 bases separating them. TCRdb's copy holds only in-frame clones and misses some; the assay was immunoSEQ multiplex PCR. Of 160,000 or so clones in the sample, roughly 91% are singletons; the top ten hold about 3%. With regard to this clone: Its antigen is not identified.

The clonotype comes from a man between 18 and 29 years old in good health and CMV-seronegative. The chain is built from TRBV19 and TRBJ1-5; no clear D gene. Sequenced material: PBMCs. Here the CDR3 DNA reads TGTGCCAGTAGTATCAACGGAGATTATAGCAATCAGCCCCAGCATTTT. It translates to CASSINGDYSNQPQHF. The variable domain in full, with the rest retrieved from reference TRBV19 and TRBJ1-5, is DGGITQSPKYLFRKEGQNVTLSCEQNLNHDAMYWYRQDPGQGLRLIYYSQIVNDFQKGDIAEGYSVSREKKESFPLTVTSAQKNPTAFYLCASSINGDYSNQPQHFGDGTRLSIL.